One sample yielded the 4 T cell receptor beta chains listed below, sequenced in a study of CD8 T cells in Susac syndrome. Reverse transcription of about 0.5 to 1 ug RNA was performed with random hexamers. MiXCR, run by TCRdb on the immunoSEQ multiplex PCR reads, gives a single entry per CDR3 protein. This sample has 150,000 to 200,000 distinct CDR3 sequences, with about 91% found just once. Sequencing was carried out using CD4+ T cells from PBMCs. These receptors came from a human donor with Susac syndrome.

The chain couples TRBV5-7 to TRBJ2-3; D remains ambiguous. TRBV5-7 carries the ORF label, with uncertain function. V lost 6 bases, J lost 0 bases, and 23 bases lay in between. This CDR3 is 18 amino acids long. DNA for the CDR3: TGTGCCAGCACCCACTCGGATTGGATTAACCTTAGCACAGATACGCAGTATTTT. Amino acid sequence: CASTHSDWINLSTDTQYF.

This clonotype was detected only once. As DNA, the CDR3 is TGTGCCAGCAGGCGGGAGAACAATGAGCAGTTCTTC. It codes for CASRRENNEQFF. The V and J genes are TRBV5-4 and TRBJ2-1; 7 positions match TRBD2. CDR3 size: 12 residues. Germline trimming cut 5 bases from V and 5 bases from J; bases unmatched to any gene: 1. The germline gives CDR1 SGHNT, CDR2 YYREEE (reference sequence).

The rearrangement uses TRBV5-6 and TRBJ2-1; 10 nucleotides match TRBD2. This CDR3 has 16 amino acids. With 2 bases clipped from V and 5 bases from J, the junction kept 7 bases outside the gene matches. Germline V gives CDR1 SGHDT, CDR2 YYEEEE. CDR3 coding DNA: TGTGCCAGCAGCTTTTCGCTAGCGGGAGCCCACAATGAGCAGTTCTTC. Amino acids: CASSFSLAGAHNEQFF.

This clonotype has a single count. The CDR3 region has the DNA TGCGCCAGCAGTGGAAGGCAGAGGGACACTGAAGCTTTCTTT. Translating gives CASSGRQRDTEAFF. V usage is TRBV5-1 and J usage is TRBJ1-1, with D uncertain. Germline V gives CDR1 SGHRS, CDR2 YFSETQ. The V end lost 5 bases, the J end lost 3 bases, and 14 bases lay between the germline ends. The CDR3 is made up of 14 amino acids.